The present TCR beta chain was sequenced within a study of beta chain features in type 1 diabetes. Regarding the study as a whole: It was possible that PCR favored shorter templates, equally so in patients and controls. All four CD4+ subsets from Type 1 diabetes patients carried moderately but significantly shorter TCRB CDR3s.

CDR1 and CDR2 from the germline V gene are ENHRY and SYGVKD. The V gene end was trimmed by 10 bases and the J gene end by 4 bases; junction bases not matched to a gene: 7. This CDR3 has 14 residues. The sequenced template was cDNA made from the entire isolated RNA. Profiled with immunoSEQ multiplex PCR; TCRdb holds only in-frame clones, not every one. Counted here are hundreds of thousands of clones, over 10% occurring once; the ten biggest clones make up 0.02% to 0.025%. As concerns this clone: Its cognate antigen is unknown.

Isolation of CD4+ naive, central memory, regulatory and stem cell-like memory cells was achieved by sorting via CD45RO/CCR7/CD25/CD127/CD95/CD27. Each sorted fraction was over 98% pure. This chain uses TRBV10-3 with TRBJ2-1; TRBD2 aligns across 10 bases. The receptor was derived from a man between 18 and 35 years old with type 1 diabetes. The source material was naive CD4+ T cells from blood. The CDR3 protein is CATLSGGTYNEQFF. CDR3 DNA sequence: TGTGCCACCCTTAGCGGGGGGACTTACAATGAGCAGTTCTTC.